The sequence of this TCR beta chain was determined in a study of T cell responses to AZD1222 COVID-19 vaccine. Findings of the study overall: Compared with day 0, the breadth and depth of the Spike-specific TCR repertoire rose significantly after two doses of AZD1222. Researchers took repertoire samples only after the peak T cell response had come. White British donors predominated, females outnumbered males, and clonal diversity was possibly underestimated. As reported, nearly half of all spike-specific TCRs target variant regions that are unmutated.

Details on this clone: Antigen unknown.

The CDR3 has 15 amino acids. The germline V gene has CDR1 SGHRS and CDR2 YFSETQ. V was pared by 1 base and J by 4 bases, with 11 bases between. Profiled with immunoSEQ multiplex PCR; TCRdb holds only in-frame clones, not every one. The sample data list about 140,000 clones. The sequence was obtained from an adult in good health. The sample comprised peripheral blood. This rearrangement joins TRBV5-1 to TRBJ1-4; a weak D match, TRBD1 (5 bases). The DNA of the CDR3 is TGCGCCAGCAGCTTGAAGGGGTCCTATAATGAAAAACTGTTTTTT. Protein sequence: CASSLKGSYNEKLFF.